A selection of T cell receptor beta chains follows, all from one sample in a study of T-cell memory formation after mild COVID-19. From the 5' RACE reads, TCRdb called clonotypes with MiXCR, one entry per CDR3 protein. The sample lists about 140,000 distinct CDR3 sequences, 14% to 15% seen once, with 28% in the top ten. The sequenced sample was PBMCs or a T cell subset sorted from them (not recorded which). The receptors were gathered from an adult woman who had mild COVID-19 (a few samples of this study predate the infection). Cell type and time point are not known. Both conserved end residues are part of each CDR3. The D gene is left open where the match is weak. Clone size is shown for a subset of rows, as once, few, many or a class of expanded clone.

NA	TRBJ1-3	TRBV3-1	few	CASSQDPDSGNTIYF	TGTGCCAGCAGCCAAGATCCTGACTCTGGAAACACCATATATTTT
TRBD1	TRBJ1-1	TRBV7-8	few	CASSRSDRGTEAFF	TGTGCCAGCAGCCGGAGTGACAGGGGCACTGAAGCTTTCTTT
NA	TRBJ2-7	TRBV29-1	NA	CSVERGQGYEQYF	TGCAGCGTTGAGAGGGGTCAGGGGTACGAGCAGTACTTC
NA	TRBJ2-3	TRBV24-1	NA	CATSDLRFGADTQYF	TGTGCCACCAGTGATTTGAGGTTTGGGGCAGATACGCAGTATTTT
NA	TRBJ2-4	TRBV29-1	NA	CSVPDPAVGKNIQYF	TGCAGCGTTCCTGATCCCGCCGTCGGCAAAAACATTCAGTACTTC
TRBD1	TRBJ2-5	TRBV7-9	NA	CASSLGDRGHRETQYF	TGTGCCAGCAGCTTGGGTGACAGGGGCCATCGAGAGACCCAGTACTTC
NA	TRBJ2-7	TRBV15	NA	CATSRPGHPYEQYF	TGTGCCACCAGCAGACCGGGACACCCTTACGAGCAGTACTTC
NA	TRBJ2-3	TRBV2	NA	CASSLGRRPSTDTQYF	TGTGCCAGTTCACTGGGACGCAGGCCTAGCACAGATACGCAGTATTTT
NA	TRBJ2-1	TRBV7-6	NA	CASSLLGAGDGQFF	TGTGCCAGCAGCCTGCTGGGGGCGGGAGATGGGCAGTTCTTC
TRBD2	TRBJ2-3	TRBV7-9	few	CASSAPRGLAGPRGDTQYF	TGTGCCAGCAGCGCCCCGAGGGGACTAGCGGGACCGCGTGGAGATACGCAGTATTTT
TRBD2	TRBJ2-1	TRBV20-1	few	CSARGAAGLTYNEQFF	TGCAGTGCTAGAGGAGCAGCGGGACTTACCTACAATGAGCAGTTCTTC
NA	TRBJ1-5	TRBV20-1	many	CSAGGGREVQPQHF	TGCAGTGCCGGGGGAGGCAGGGAGGTTCAGCCCCAGCATTTT
TRBD1	TRBJ1-2	TRBV19	many	CASSIVSGTGDGYTF	TGTGCCAGTAGTATAGTTTCTGGGACAGGGGATGGCTACACCTTC
TRBD2	TRBJ2-7	TRBV6-2/TRBV6-3	few	CASSTETSPEDEQYF	TGTGCCAGCAGTACTGAGACTAGCCCCGAAGACGAGCAGTACTTC
TRBD1	TRBJ1-5	TRBV6-6	NA	CASSYLDRDQPQHF	TGTGCCAGCAGTTACCTAGACAGGGATCAGCCCCAGCATTTT
TRBD1	TRBJ2-5	TRBV7-6	NA	CASSRQGWVGETQYF	TGTGCCAGCAGCCGACAGGGGTGGGTGGGAGAGACCCAGTACTTC
NA	TRBJ2-3	TRBV11-3	NA	CASSPREAVADTQYF	TGTGCCAGCAGCCCCAGAGAGGCGGTAGCAGATACGCAGTATTTT
NA	TRBJ2-7	TRBV5-5	many	CASSYTPGGYEQYF	TGTGCCAGCAGCTACACCCCCGGCGGCTACGAGCAGTACTTC
NA	TRBJ2-2	TRBV11-2	NA	CASSLVGGGELFF	TGTGCCAGCAGCCTGGTCGGGGGCGGGGAGCTGTTTTTT
NA	TRBJ2-7	TRBV15	few	CATSRDPPDAYEQYF	TGTGCCACCAGCAGAGATCCCCCCGACGCCTACGAGCAGTACTTC
NA	TRBJ1-1	TRBV15	NA	CATSGDGGTSEAFF	TGTGCCACCAGCGGAGACGGAGGAACTTCTGAAGCTTTCTTT
TRBD2	TRBJ2-1	TRBV5-1	few	CASSLVEGRAYNEQFF	TGCGCCAGCAGCTTGGTAGAAGGGAGGGCATACAATGAGCAGTTCTTC
NA	TRBJ2-1	TRBV20-1	few	CSAVGPGKKDEQFF	TGCAGTGCGGTCGGGCCAGGGAAGAAGGATGAGCAGTTCTTC